Following are 26 T cell receptor beta chains from one sample sequenced in a study of PD-L1 blockade in urothelial cancer. The data were produced by immunoSEQ multiplex PCR, yet TCRdb's version contains in-frame clones alone and is incomplete. The sample carries around 100,000 clones, around 87% recorded once. Time point denoted: pretreatment peripheral blood. Sequences were derived from PBMCs, sampled around atezolizumab (anti-PD-L1) treatment. The receptors were sampled from a man aged 60 to 75 with urothelial cancer.

This chain connects TRBV5-6 to TRBJ1-1; 8 positions agree with TRBD1. CDR3 length equals 15 residues. The ends lost 3 bases at V and 3 bases at J; junction bases unmatched: 7. Germline V gives CDR1 SGHDT, CDR2 YYEEEE. CDR3 bases: TGTGCCAGCAGCTCTCGGCAGGGGGCGTACACTGAAGCTTTCTTT. Translated, it gives CASSSRQGAYTEAFF.

This clone was observed once. V usage is TRBV7-9 and J usage is TRBJ2-7; 12 bases agree with TRBD2. Trimming removed 5 bases from V and 2 bases from J; junction bases left unmatched: 4. Germline V CDR1 and CDR2: SEHNR, FQNEAQ (reference sequence). The CDR3 runs 15 residues. The CDR3 is CASSTPSGRAYEQYF. DNA of the CDR3: TGTGCCAGCAGCACCCCTAGCGGGAGGGCCTACGAGCAGTACTTC.

The chain joins TRBV4-2 to TRBJ2-1; 10 positions agree with TRBD2. The CDR3 spans 16 residues. V shed 0 bases, J shed 7 bases, and the junction held 6 bases outside the gene matches. The germline gives CDR1 LGHNA, CDR2 YNFKEQ. CDR3 sequence reads: CASSQEGSGGANEQFF. The CDR3 bases are TGTGCCAGCAGCCAAGAGGGCAGCGGGGGGGCAAATGAGCAGTTCTTC.

The chain has TRBV27 and TRBJ2-1; 10 nucleotides match TRBD2. This CDR3 comprises 17 residues. In germline, CDR1 is MNHEY, CDR2 SMNVEV (reference sequence). Losses at the gene ends were 6 bases for V and 8 bases for J; bases not matched to a gene: 16. DNA for the CDR3: TGTGCCAGCAGCCCCCGGGGTAGCGGGGGGAGGTACCATGAGCAGTTCTTC. Encoded protein: CASSPRGSGGRYHEQFF.

This chain uses TRBV28 with TRBJ2-7, with D perhaps matching TRBD2 (5 bases). The germline V gene has CDR1 MDHEN and CDR2 SYDVKM. The CDR3 is 13 amino acids. Trimming removed 3 bases at V and 7 bases at J, with 13 bases between. CDR3 bases: TGTGCCAGCAGTTTGGACGGACCGGGGGAGCAGTACTTC. As protein: CASSLDGPGEQYF.

V is TRBV7-3 and J is TRBJ2-1, with 13 nucleotides matching TRBD2. The junction had 5 bases not matched to a gene; V was cut back by 6 bases and J by 9 bases. Germline values: CDR1 SGHTA, CDR2 FQGTGA. This CDR3 region has 14 residues. CDR3 DNA sequence: TGTGCCAGCAGTCCGGGACTAGCGGGGACTGAGCAGTTCTTC. This translates into CASSPGLAGTEQFF.

This chain joins TRBV11-3 and TRBJ2-7, with a weak D call TRBD1 (6 bases). The CDR3 extends over 12 amino acids. Germline assignment: CDR1 SGHNT and CDR2 YENEEA. With 2 bases removed from V and 4 bases from J, the gap between germline ends came to 6 bases. Here the CDR3 reads CASSLQGYEQYF. DNA for the CDR3: TGTGCCAGCAGCTTACAGGGGTACGAGCAGTACTTC.

This rearrangement joins TRBV2 to TRBJ2-7, with D maybe TRBD1 (5 bases). The CDR3 spans 13 residues. Germline V gene sequence: CDR1 SNHLY, CDR2 FYNNEI. Trimming pared 7 bases from V and 5 bases from J, leaving 15 bases between. The CDR3 sequence: CASNAAGWHEQYF. The DNA of the CDR3 is TGTGCCAGCAATGCGGCAGGGTGGCACGAGCAGTACTTC.

The chain couples TRBV18 to TRBJ2-3; D is perhaps TRBD1 (6 bases). The CDR3 loop spans 13 amino acids. From germline, CDR1 is KGHSH and CDR2 LQKENI. V was clipped by 2 bases and J by 4 bases, with 7 bases between them. The CDR3 protein is CASSPEGADTQYF. DNA of the CDR3: TGTGCCAGCTCACCAGAGGGGGCAGATACGCAGTATTTT.

V and J are TRBV18 and TRBJ2-1; 8 bases match TRBD2. J gave up 0 bases and V 0 bases, and 13 bases lay outside the gene matches. The CDR3 has 20 amino acids. The V gene's germline CDR1 is KGHSH and CDR2 LQKENI. CDR3 residues: CASSPPGRVAGRSSYNEQFF. The DNA of the CDR3 is TGTGCCAGCTCACCACCGGGGCGGGTAGCGGGACGTAGCTCCTACAATGAGCAGTTCTTC.

This clone was observed a few times. The CDR3 sequence is CASSLAVRGQGGQETQYF. The DNA for the CDR3 is TGTGCCAGCAGCTTGGCGGTTAGGGGACAGGGAGGCCAAGAGACCCAGTACTTC. The chain combines TRBV5-4 with TRBJ2-5, with TRBD1 matching 9 bases. CDR3 length equals 18 residues. Losses at the gene ends were 0 bases for V and 1 base for J; bases not matched to a gene: 10. From germline, CDR1 is SGHNT and CDR2 YYREEE (reference sequence).

The V gene is TRBV7-6, the J gene TRBJ1-1; D possibly corresponds to TRBD1 (5 bases). CDR1 SGHVS and CDR2 FNYEAQ come from the germline V gene. CDR3 length equals 16 residues. Trimming cost V 3 bases and J 0 bases, with 14 bases left between them. The CDR3 reads CASSFPQGGMNTEAFF. The CDR3 DNA sequence: TGTGCCAGCAGCTTTCCGCAGGGAGGTATGAACACTGAAGCTTTCTTT.

The V gene is TRBV27, the J gene TRBJ1-2; a possible D gene is TRBD1 (5 bases). This CDR3 region has 15 residues. The germline gives CDR1 MNHEY, CDR2 SMNVEV (reference sequence). V was clipped by 0 bases and J by 0 bases, with 8 bases between them. CDR3 residues: CASSLSAGANYGYTF. The CDR3 DNA is TGTGCCAGCAGTTTATCGGCGGGGGCTAACTATGGCTACACCTTC.

This chain joins TRBV4-1 and TRBJ2-7; no clear D. This CDR3 has 13 amino acids. Germline V lookup: CDR1 MGHRA, CDR2 YSYEKL. V was trimmed by 0 bases and J by 3 bases, leaving 6 bases between them. The CDR3 DNA reads TGCGCCAGCAGCCAAGAGGGCGACTACGAGCAGTACTTC. Its protein is CASSQEGDYEQYF.

V gene TRBV7-2 combines with J gene TRBJ2-7; 10 positions match TRBD1. CDR1 is SGHTA, CDR2 FQGNSA, per germline. V lost 8 bases to trimming and J lost 3 bases; unmatched junction nucleotides: 7. The CDR3 runs 14 residues. The CDR3 reads CASSRDRGLYEQYF. CDR3 in DNA: TGTGCCAGCTCCCGGGACAGGGGCCTCTACGAGCAGTACTTC. The variable domain in full, with the rest retrieved from reference TRBV7-2 and TRBJ2-7, is GAGVSQSPSNKVTEKGKDVELRCDPISGHTALYWYRQSLGQGLEFLIYFQGNSAPDKSGLPSDRFSAERTGGSVSTLTIQRTQQEDSAVYLCASSRDRGLYEQYFGPGTRLTVT.

The chain joins TRBV5-8 to TRBJ2-7; D uncertain. The V gene lost 4 bases and the J gene lost 7 bases, with 18 bases spanning the gap. CDR1 SGHTS and CDR2 YDEGEE come from the germline V gene. The CDR3 sequence is 14 residues long. The CDR3 sequence is CASSPMSPPWEQYF. CDR3 coding DNA: TGTGCCAGCAGCCCCATGAGCCCTCCCTGGGAGCAGTACTTC.

The V call is TRBV7-2, the J call TRBJ2-1; D gene unclear. Germline V gene lookup returns CDR1 SGHTA and CDR2 FQGNSA. The V end was cut by 1 base, the J end by 4 bases, with 8 bases between. The CDR3 runs 14 residues. CDR3 DNA sequence: TGTGCCAGCAGCTTAGATCGACTGTACAATGAGCAGTTCTTC. Protein: CASSLDRLYNEQFF. Full variable domain (outside the CDR3, taken from reference TRBV7-2 and TRBJ2-1): GAGVSQSPSNKVTEKGKDVELRCDPISGHTALYWYRQSLGQGLEFLIYFQGNSAPDKSGLPSDRFSAERTGGSVSTLTIQRTQQEDSAVYLCASSLDRLYNEQFFGPGTRLTVL.

This chain joins TRBV28 and TRBJ2-1; 8 bases align to TRBD1. The CDR3 is made up of 17 amino acids. CDR1 and CDR2 (germline): MDHEN, SYDVKM. The ends lost 3 bases at V and 8 bases at J; junction bases unmatched: 15. The CDR3 DNA reads as TGTGCCAGCAGTTTGACAGGGGCGATCCCGAGCCTTTATGAGCAGTTCTTC. It codes for CASSLTGAIPSLYEQFF.

This sequence joins TRBV5-1 and TRBJ2-1, with 9 bases fitting TRBD2. The CDR3 is 13 amino acids. Germline lookup yields CDR1 SGHRS and CDR2 YFSETQ. Trimming cost V 1 base and J 7 bases; bases outside gene matches: 0. The CDR3 DNA is TGCGCCAGCAGCTTGACTAGCGGGAATGAGCAGTTCTTC. Its translation: CASSLTSGNEQFF.

The sample holds one count of this clone. J is TRBJ1-4 and V is TRBV5-4; 7 nucleotides agree with TRBD1. There are 14 residues in the CDR3. Germline trimming cut 4 bases from V and 3 bases from J; bases unmatched to any gene: 3. In germline, CDR1 is SGHNT, CDR2 YYREEE (reference sequence). For the CDR3, the DNA is TGTGCCAGCAGCCAGGGACAGTCTAATGAAAAACTGTTTTTT. Protein: CASSQGQSNEKLFF.

CDR3 DNA: TGTGCCAGCAGTTACAAGGGACTTTACAATGAGCAGTTCTTC. Its protein is CASSYKGLYNEQFF. This sequence joins TRBV6-5 and TRBJ2-1; a weak D match, TRBD2 (6 bases). The CDR3 contains 14 residues. V was clipped by 2 bases and J by 4 bases, with 9 bases between them. The germline V gene encodes CDR1 MNHEY and CDR2 SVGAGI.

In its sample, this clone was seen once. The V and J genes are TRBV23-1 and TRBJ1-1, with D tentatively TRBD1 (5 bases). TRBV23-1 is an ORF; its function is uncertain. Trimming removed 11 bases at V and 6 bases at J, with 16 bases between. The CDR3 covers 12 residues. The CDR3 region has the DNA TGCGCCGCTTCCTGGGGCAGCCCTGAAGCTTTCTTT. Translated: CAASWGSPEAFF.

V gene TRBV28 combines with J gene TRBJ2-7; 8 nucleotides line up with TRBD1. In germline, CDR1 is MDHEN, CDR2 SYDVKM. J was trimmed by 5 bases and V by 6 bases; bases with no gene match: 24. This CDR3 spans 19 amino acids. The CDR3 loop is CASSDRGIVPGLGVDEQYF. CDR3 bases: TGTGCCAGCAGCGACAGGGGAATAGTACCGGGACTGGGGGTTGACGAGCAGTACTTC.

The chain recombines TRBV13 with TRBJ1-1; the match to TRBD1 covers 7 bases. The CDR3 runs to 12 residues. The ends lost 5 bases at V and 5 bases at J; junction bases unmatched: 2. Germline V lookup: CDR1 PRHDT, CDR2 FYEKMQ (reference sequence). The CDR3 DNA follows: TGTGCCAGCAGCCAGGACAGGACTGAAGCTTTCTTT. It translates to CASSQDRTEAFF.

The V call is TRBV2, the J call TRBJ1-2, with TRBD1 matching over 12 bases. Looked up from germline, CDR1 is SNHLY and CDR2 is FYNNEI. This CDR3 is built from 14 residues. J gave up 3 bases and V 8 bases, and 4 bases lay outside the gene matches. CDR3: CASGTGGAYYGYTF. The CDR3 DNA is TGTGCCAGCGGGACAGGGGGCGCTTACTATGGCTACACCTTC.

This clone was counted only a few times. The rearrangement uses TRBV6-5 and TRBJ2-7; 7 bases line up with TRBD1. The V gene's germline CDR1 is MNHEY and CDR2 SVGAGI. The CDR3 covers 13 residues. V was pared by 5 bases and J by 6 bases, with 7 bases of the junction left unmatched. Here the CDR3 DNA reads TGTGCCAGCAGTCGTACAGGGGACAGCGAGCAGTACTTC. Its translation is CASSRTGDSEQYF.